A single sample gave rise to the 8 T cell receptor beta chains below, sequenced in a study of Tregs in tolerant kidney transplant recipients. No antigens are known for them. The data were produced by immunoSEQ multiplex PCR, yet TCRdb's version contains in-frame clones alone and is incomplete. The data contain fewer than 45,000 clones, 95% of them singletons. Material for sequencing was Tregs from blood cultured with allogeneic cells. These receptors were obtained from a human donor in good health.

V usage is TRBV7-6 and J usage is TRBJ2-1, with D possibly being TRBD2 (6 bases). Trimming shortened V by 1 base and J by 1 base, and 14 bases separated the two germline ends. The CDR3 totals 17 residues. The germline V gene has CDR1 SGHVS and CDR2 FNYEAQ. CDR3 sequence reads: CASSLEPFAGSYNEQFF. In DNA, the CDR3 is TGTGCCAGCAGCTTAGAACCCTTTGCGGGGTCCTACAATGAGCAGTTCTTC. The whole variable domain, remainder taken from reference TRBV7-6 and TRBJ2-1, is GAGVSQSPRYKVTKRGQDVALRCDPISGHVSLYWYRQALGQGPEFLTYFNYEAQQDKSGLPNDRFSAERPEGSISTLTIQRTEQRDSAMYRCASSLEPFAGSYNEQFFGPGTRLTVL.

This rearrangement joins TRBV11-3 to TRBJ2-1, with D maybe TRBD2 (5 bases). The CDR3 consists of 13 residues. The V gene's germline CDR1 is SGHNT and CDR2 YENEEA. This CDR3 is CASSGVPYNEQFF. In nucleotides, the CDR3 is TGTGCTAGCTCCGGGGTCCCTTACAATGAGCAGTTCTTC.

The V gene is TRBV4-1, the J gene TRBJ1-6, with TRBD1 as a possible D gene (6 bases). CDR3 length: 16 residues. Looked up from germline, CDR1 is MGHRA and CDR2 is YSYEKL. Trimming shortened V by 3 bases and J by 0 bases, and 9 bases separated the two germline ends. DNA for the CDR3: TGCGCCAGCAGCCACCCCAGGGGCTCCTATAATTCACCCCTCCACTTT. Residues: CASSHPRGSYNSPLHF.

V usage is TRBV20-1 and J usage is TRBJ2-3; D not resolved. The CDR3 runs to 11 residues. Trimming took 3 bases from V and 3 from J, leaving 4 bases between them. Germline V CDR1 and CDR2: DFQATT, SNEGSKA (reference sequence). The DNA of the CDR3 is TGCAGTGCTAGCGGGACAGATACGCAGTATTTT. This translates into CSASGTDTQYF.

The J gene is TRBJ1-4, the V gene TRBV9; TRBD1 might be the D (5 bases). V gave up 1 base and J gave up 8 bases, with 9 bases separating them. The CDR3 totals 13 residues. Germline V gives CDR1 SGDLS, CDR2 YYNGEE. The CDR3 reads CASSVRGTEKLFF. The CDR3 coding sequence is TGTGCCAGCAGCGTACGGGGGACGGAAAAACTGTTTTTT.

The CDR3 coding sequence is TGTGCCAGCAGGCCTGGTGCAGGGGAAACTGAAGCTTTCTTT. Its translation: CASRPGAGETEAFF. This sequence joins TRBV6-5 and TRBJ1-1; the D gene is possibly TRBD1 (6 bases). From germline, CDR1 is MNHEY and CDR2 SVGAGI. The CDR3 is made up of 14 amino acids. Trimming took 6 bases from V and 5 from J, leaving 16 bases between them.

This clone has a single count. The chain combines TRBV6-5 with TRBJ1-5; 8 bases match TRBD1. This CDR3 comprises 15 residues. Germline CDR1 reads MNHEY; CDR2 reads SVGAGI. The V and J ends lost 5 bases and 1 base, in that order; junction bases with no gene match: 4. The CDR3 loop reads CASSRTGRSNQPQHF. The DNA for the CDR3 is TGTGCCAGCAGTCGGACAGGGAGAAGCAATCAGCCCCAGCATTTT.

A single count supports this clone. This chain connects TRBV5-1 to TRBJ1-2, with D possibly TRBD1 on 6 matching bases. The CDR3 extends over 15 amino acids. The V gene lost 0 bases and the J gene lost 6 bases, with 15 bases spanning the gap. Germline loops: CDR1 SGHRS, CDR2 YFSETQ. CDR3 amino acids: CASSLALGGLNGYTF. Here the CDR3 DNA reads TGCGCCAGCAGCTTGGCCCTGGGGGGGCTAAATGGCTACACCTTC.